The next 15 T cell receptor beta chains were all read from a single sample in a study of Graves' ophthalmopathy and Graves' hyperthyroidism (dated by TCRdb to the late 2010s). Data came from an Illumina HiSeq 2000. For repertoire sequencing, TCR beta CDR3 regions were amplified from RNA transcripts. The first round of RT-PCR was done with HTBI primers and the Qiagen OneStep RT-PCR kit, and was followed by a second round of multiplex PCR, then size selection and purification. TCRdb cleaned the public reads at Q25 with fastp, built clones with MiXCR and kept in-frame beta chains. A single entry per CDR3 protein holds the most common genes and DNA from its merged rows. The sample has over a million distinct CDR3 sequences on record, about 36% of them singletons. Over 8.5% of the sample is in the top ten clones. Sequencing was done on a sample of peripheral blood or thyroid tissue (not recorded which). These receptors were taken from an adult man with Graves' hyperthyroidism.

Ten or more counts support this clonotype. The chain is built from TRBV5-1 and TRBJ1-1; no definite D call. V lost 8 bases to trimming and J lost 3 bases, with 14 bases between them. The germline CDR1 and CDR2 sequences are SGHRS and YFSETQ. This CDR3 comprises 13 residues. CDR3 sequence (DNA): TGCGCCAGGGGAAAGACGGACGACACTGAAGCTTTCTTT. Its protein is CARGKTDDTEAFF.

This chain links TRBV6-2 or TRBV6-3 with TRBJ1-2; 7 bases agree with TRBD1. There are 15 residues in the CDR3. V was clipped by 4 bases and J by 4 bases; unmatched bases: 9. Per germline, CDR1 MNHEY and CDR2 SVGEGT. For the CDR3, the DNA is TGTGCCAGCAGTTCGCGGGACAGCCCTATCTATGGCTACACCTTC. This translates into CASSSRDSPIYGYTF.

On this clonotype itself: A much larger clone sits a single nucleotide away, making a read error possible. This sequence joins TRBV29-1 and TRBJ2-7; D uncertain. In germline, CDR1 is SQVTM, CDR2 ANQGSEA. Trimming cost V 4 bases and J 6 bases, with 16 bases left between them. This CDR3 region has 13 residues. The CDR3 sequence: CSVVNLQTCEQYF. CDR3 in DNA: TGCAGCGTTGTCAATCTTCAGACCTGCGAGCAGTACTTC.

DNA for the CDR3: TGTGCCAGCAGTTCTAATACGGGACGGCAATCCTACGAGCAGTACTTC. Translating gives CASSSNTGRQSYEQYF. This chain uses TRBV12-3 or TRBV12-4 with TRBJ2-7, with D possibly called TRBD1 or TRBD2 (5 bases each). The CDR3 sequence is 16 residues long. Trimming took off 4 bases at V and 1 base at J, with 17 bases between the two ends.

The gene calls are TRBV7-3 and TRBJ1-3, with 9 nucleotides matching TRBD1. After removal of 5 bases from V and 0 bases from J, the junction contained 14 bases not matched to a gene. The CDR3 has 19 amino acids. Germline V lookup: CDR1 SGHTA, CDR2 FQGTGA. CDR3 amino acids: CASSARLAGTGISGNTIYF. Here the CDR3 DNA reads TGTGCCAGCAGCGCGAGACTAGCGGGGACAGGGATCTCTGGAAACACCATATATTTT.

The sample holds many counts of this clonotype. The rearrangement uses TRBV2 and TRBJ2-7; 11 bases agree with TRBD1. The ends lost 7 bases at V and 4 bases at J; junction bases unmatched: 6. Germline CDR1 reads SNHLY; CDR2 reads FYNNEI. The CDR3 extends over 14 amino acids. CDR3 amino acids: CASKGQGATYEQYF. The DNA for the CDR3 is TGTGCCAGCAAAGGACAGGGGGCCACGTACGAGCAGTACTTC.

This clonotype was seen just once. The junction and the germline gene differ at one end; a read error may be behind it. V is TRBV29-1 and J is TRBJ2-7; 8 nucleotides match TRBD1. This CDR3 is 19 amino acids long. The germline gives CDR1 SQVTM, CDR2 ANQGSEA. CDR3 nucleotide sequence: TGCGGCGTTGCCCTTCGGTTGACTTATAGACAGGGGATTTTCTACGAGCAGTACTTC. Its translation: CGVALRLTYRQGIFYEQYF.

This clonotype was counted only a few times. The chain employs TRBV18 and TRBJ1-1; D is unclear. V lost 2 bases to trimming and J lost 3 bases, with 7 bases between them. The germline V gene has CDR1 KGHSH and CDR2 LQKENI. The CDR3 length is 13 residues. CDR3 protein: CASSPRRHTEAFF. Written as DNA, the CDR3 is TGTGCCAGCTCACCAAGGCGACACACTGAAGCTTTCTTT.

In its sample, this clonotype was seen a few times. The V call is TRBV7-9, the J call TRBJ2-5; a weak D match, TRBD2 (6 bases). The germline gives CDR1 SEHNR, CDR2 FQNEAQ (reference sequence). V lost 1 base, J lost 5 bases, and 17 bases lay in between. The CDR3 consists of 16 residues. CDR3 DNA sequence: TGTGCCAGCAGCTTAGGTTTAGCGGCCCCCGTGGAGACCCAGTACTTC. Encoded protein: CASSLGLAAPVETQYF.

This clonotype has ten or more counts. V gene TRBV20-1 combines with J gene TRBJ1-2; D unresolved. Germline V gene lookup returns CDR1 DFQATT and CDR2 SNEGSKA (reference sequence). This CDR3 region has 10 residues. Trimming stripped 2 bases from V and 6 bases from J, with 4 bases between. CDR3 amino acids: CSARKDGYTF. The CDR3, as DNA: TGCAGTGCTAGAAAGGATGGCTACACCTTC.

The chain employs TRBV14 and TRBJ1-4; a possible D gene is TRBD1 (6 bases). V was shortened by 2 bases and J by 6 bases, with 13 bases between the two germline ends. This CDR3 region has 15 residues. Germline V gives CDR1 SGHDN, CDR2 FVKESK. The CDR3, as DNA: TGTGCCAGCAGCCAAAGCCCCAGGGGTCATGAAAAACTGTTTTTT. It translates to CASSQSPRGHEKLFF.

J is TRBJ2-2 and V is TRBV11-2; D might be TRBD2 (5 bases). Trimming pared 0 bases from V and 6 bases from J, leaving 11 bases between. Looked up from germline, CDR1 is SGHAT and CDR2 is FQNNGV. There are 15 residues in the CDR3. The CDR3 DNA is TGTGCCAGCAGCTTAGATCCCTCCGGGGCCGGGGAGCTGTTTTTT. Protein: CASSLDPSGAGELFF. The variable domain in full, completed from reference TRBV11-2 and TRBJ2-2, reads EAGVAQSPRYKIIEKRQSVAFWCNPISGHATLYWYQQILGQGPKLLIQFQNNGVVDDSQLPKDRFSAERLKGVDSTLKIQPAKLEDSAVYLCASSLDPSGAGELFFGEGSRLTVL.

At least ten counts were recorded for this clonotype. The V gene is TRBV11-2, the J gene TRBJ2-7; possibly TRBD1 for D (6 bases). Germline V lookup: CDR1 SGHAT, CDR2 FQNNGV. Trimming left V 0 bases short and J 4 bases short, with 13 bases between. This CDR3 comprises 15 residues. The CDR3, as DNA: TGTGCCAGCAGCTTAGACCGGGACACCTCTTACGAGCAGTACTTC. Amino acids: CASSLDRDTSYEQYF.

This clonotype occurred many times. The V and J genes are TRBV2 and TRBJ2-7; D unresolved. The V gene's germline CDR1 is SNHLY and CDR2 FYNNEI. The V and J ends lost 6 bases and 5 bases respectively, with 17 bases between them. The CDR3 is 14 residues long. CDR3 amino acids: CASRGLDLIHEQYF. The DNA for the CDR3 is TGTGCCAGCAGGGGGTTGGATTTAATCCACGAGCAGTACTTC.

This clonotype was recorded at least ten times. The chain employs TRBV7-2 and TRBJ2-7, with 11 bases that match TRBD2. The length of the CDR3 is 16 residues. The germline V gene has CDR1 SGHTA and CDR2 FQGNSA. The V and J ends lost 2 bases and 3 bases, in that order; junction bases with no gene match: 6. CDR3 loop: CASSLYASGGSYEQYF. CDR3 DNA: TGTGCCAGCAGCTTATACGCTAGCGGGGGGAGCTACGAGCAGTACTTC.